Here is one TCR beta chain with its context. This CDR3 has 14 residues. Germline CDR1 is SGHAT and CDR2 is FQNNGV. The data belong to a study of monozygotic twins with inflammatory bowel disease. Template switching introduced UMIs that contain a 6-nucleotide sample barcode. TCRdb reprocessed the 5' RACE reads and reports one entry per CDR3 protein, with no DNA. The sample data list more than 95,000 distinct CDR3 sequences. The receptor was derived from a human donor with ulcerative colitis or Crohn's disease, or a healthy co-twin of an affected twin (not recorded which). The V gene is TRBV11-2, the J gene TRBJ1-6; there is no DNA to check the TCRdb D call of TRBD1. The specimen sequenced was blood. CDR3 region: CANSPLVTNSPLHF.